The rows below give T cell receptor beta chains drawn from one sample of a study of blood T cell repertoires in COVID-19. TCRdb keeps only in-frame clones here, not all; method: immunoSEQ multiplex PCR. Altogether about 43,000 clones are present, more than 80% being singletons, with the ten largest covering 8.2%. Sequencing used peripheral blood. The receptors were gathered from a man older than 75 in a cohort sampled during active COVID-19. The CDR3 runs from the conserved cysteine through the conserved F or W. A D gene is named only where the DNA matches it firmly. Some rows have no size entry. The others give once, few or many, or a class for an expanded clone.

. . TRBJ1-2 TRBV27 TGTGCCAGCAGTTTAGGGCAGGGGACATTTGGCTACACCTTC CASSLGQGTFGYTF
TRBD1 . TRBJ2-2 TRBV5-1 TGCGCCAGCAGCCTCTCCGGGACAGGGACCACCGGGGAGCTGTTTTTT CASSLSGTGTTGELFF
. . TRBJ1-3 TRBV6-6 TGTGCCAGCAGTAATACTGGAAACACCATATATTTT CASSNTGNTIYF
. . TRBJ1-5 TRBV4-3 TGCGCCAGCAGCCAAGGGCTTGATCAGCCCCAGCATTTT CASSQGLDQPQHF
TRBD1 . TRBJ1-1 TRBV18 TGTGCCAGCTCCCTGGCAGGGGGCAAGGACACTGAAGCTTTCTTT CASSLAGGKDTEAFF
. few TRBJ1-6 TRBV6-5 TGTGCCAGCAACTCGAATAATTCACCCCTCCACTTT CASNSNNSPLHF
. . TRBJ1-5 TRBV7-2 TGTGCCAGCAGCCTGAGCGGTGATCAGCCCCAGCATTTT CASSLSGDQPQHF
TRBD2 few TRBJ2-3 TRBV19 TGTGCCAGTAGCCGGATTAGCGGGGGGGCTGTAGATACGCAGTATTTT CASSRISGGAVDTQYF
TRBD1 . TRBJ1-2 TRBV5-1 TGCGCCAGCAGCTCGGGACAGAGGTCCGACTATGGCTACACCTTC CASSSGQRSDYGYTF
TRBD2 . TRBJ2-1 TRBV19 TGTGCCAGTAGTGGAAAGCGGGAGGGCCGAAACAATGAGCAGTTCTTC CASSGKREGRNNEQFF
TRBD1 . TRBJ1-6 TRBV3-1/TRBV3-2 TGTGCCAGCAGCACCGGGACAGGACGGTCACCCCTCCACTTT CASSTGTGRSPLHF
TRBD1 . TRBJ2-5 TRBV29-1 TGCAGCGTTGAGTACAAGGGCAGACAGGGACCTTACCAAGAGACCCAGTACTTC CSVEYKGRQGPYQETQYF
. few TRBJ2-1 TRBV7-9 TGTGCCAGCAGCTTAGCGGGGGCGCGGGAGCAGTTCTTC CASSLAGAREQFF
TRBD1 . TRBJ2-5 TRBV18 TGTGCCAGCTCACCACCGGGGGACAGGGGGCTAGAGACCCAGTACTTC CASSPPGDRGLETQYF
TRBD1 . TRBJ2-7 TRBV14 TGTGCCAGCAGCGCCGGGGACAGGGGATACGAGCAGTACTTC CASSAGDRGYEQYF
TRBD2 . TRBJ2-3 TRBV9 TGTGCCAGCAGCGTAGAGGTAGCGGGGACTAGCACAGATACGCAGTATTTT CASSVEVAGTSTDTQYF
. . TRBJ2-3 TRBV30 TGTGCCTGGATGGCAGGCCCCCTGGGCACAGATACGCAGTATTTT CAWMAGPLGTDTQYF
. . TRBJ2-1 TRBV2 TGTGCCAGCAGGGCCAATGAGCAGTTCTTC CASRANEQFF
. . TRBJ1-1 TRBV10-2 TGCGCCAGCACCTACAACGGCAGGGGCGGAGTAAATAGGAACACTGAAGCTTTCTTT CASTYNGRGGVNRNTEAFF
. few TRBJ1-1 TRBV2 TGTGCCAGCAGTCGGTACACTGAAGCTTTCTTT CASSRYTEAFF
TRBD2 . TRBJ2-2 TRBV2 TGTGCCAGCCAACTAGCGGGAGGGCCAACTGGGGAGCTGTTTTTT CASQLAGGPTGELFF
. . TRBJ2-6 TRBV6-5 TGTGCCAGCAGAGCCCGGGGCTCTGGGGCCAACGTCCTGACTTTC CASRARGSGANVLTF
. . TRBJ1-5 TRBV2 TGTGCCAGCAGTGAGTACTTGAATCAGCCCCAGCATTTT CASSEYLNQPQHF
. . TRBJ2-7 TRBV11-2 TGTGCCAGCAGCCCATACCCCCGGGACAACTACGAGCAGTACTTC CASSPYPRDNYEQYF
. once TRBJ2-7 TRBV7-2 TGTGCCAGCAGCTTATCGTCCCAGCCGGGCGAGCAGTACTTC CASSLSSQPGEQYF
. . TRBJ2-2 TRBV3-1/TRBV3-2 TGTGCCAGCAGCCAGCGGGCGCTTAACACCGGGGAGCTGTTTTTT CASSQRALNTGELFF
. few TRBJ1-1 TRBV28 TGTGCCTCAAGGACACTACAGAACACTGAAGCTTTCTTT CASRTLQNTEAFF
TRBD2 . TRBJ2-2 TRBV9 TGTGCCAGCAGCCCGCGGCGACTAGCGGGGGCCATGAACACCGGGGAGCTGTTTTTT CASSPRRLAGAMNTGELFF
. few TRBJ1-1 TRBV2 TGTGCCAGCAGTGTGGGAGGGAAGGGAACTGAAGCTTTCTTT CASSVGGKGTEAFF
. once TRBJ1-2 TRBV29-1 TGCAGCGTTGACGGGAACTATGGCTACACCTTC CSVDGNYGYTF
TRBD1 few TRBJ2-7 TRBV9 TGTGCCAGCAGCCCCCGGACAGGAGGATACTACGAGCAGTACTTC CASSPRTGGYYEQYF
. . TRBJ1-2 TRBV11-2 TGTGCCAGCAGCTTAGGAGGGAACTATGGCTACACCTTC CASSLGGNYGYTF
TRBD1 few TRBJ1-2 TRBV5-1 TGCGCCAGCAGCTTCGGACAGGGGATCTATAACTATGGCTACACCTTC CASSFGQGIYNYGYTF
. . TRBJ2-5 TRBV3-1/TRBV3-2 TGTGCCAGCAGCCAACTTCTGAATCAGGGTGTCCAGTACTTC CASSQLLNQGVQYF
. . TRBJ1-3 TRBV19 TGTGCCAGTAGCCTGACAGGTTTTGGAAACACCATATATTTT CASSLTGFGNTIYF
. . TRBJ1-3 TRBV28 TGTGCCAGCAGTTTAACCGGGGTAGGAGCTCGGCGGACTGGAAACACCATATATTTT CASSLTGVGARRTGNTIYF
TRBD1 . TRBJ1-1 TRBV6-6 TGTGCCAGCAGTTTTACACAGGGGGCGAACACTGAAGCTTTCTTT CASSFTQGANTEAFF
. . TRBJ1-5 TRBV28 TGTGCCAGCAGTTTTGAACAGTTCAATCAGCCCCAGCATTTT CASSFEQFNQPQHF
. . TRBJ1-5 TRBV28 TGTGCCACGCAACAATTGGGCAATCAGCCCCAGCATTTT CATQQLGNQPQHF
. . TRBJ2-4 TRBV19 TGTGCCAGTAGATGGGGGGAAAATCAGTACTTC CASRWGENQYF
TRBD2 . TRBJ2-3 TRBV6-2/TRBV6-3 TGTGCCAGCAGTCGCCGTGTACTAGCGGGAAGTAGCACAGATACGCAGTATTTT CASSRRVLAGSSTDTQYF
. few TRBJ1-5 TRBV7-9 TGTGCCAGCAGCTTTGGGGGGGTAGGACGGGATAGCAATCAGCCCCAGCATTTT CASSFGGVGRDSNQPQHF
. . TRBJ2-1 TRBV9 TGTGCCAGCAGCACATGGCCGGGATCCAATGAGCAGTTCTTC CASSTWPGSNEQFF
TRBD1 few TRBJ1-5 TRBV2 TGTGCCAGCAGATTAGGACAGGGCGGCAATCAGCCCCAGCATTTT CASRLGQGGNQPQHF
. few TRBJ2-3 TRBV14 TGTGCCAGCAGCCAAGATCGAATGGGCTACACAGATACGCAGTATTTT CASSQDRMGYTDTQYF
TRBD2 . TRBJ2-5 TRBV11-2 TGTGCCAGCAGCAAGGGACTAGCGGGGCGAGACCAAGAGACCCAGTACTTC CASSKGLAGRDQETQYF
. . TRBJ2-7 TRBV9 TGTGCCAGCAGCGCCGGTCCGGGACTCCCCTACGAGCAGTACTTC CASSAGPGLPYEQYF
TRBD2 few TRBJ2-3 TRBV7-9 TGTGCCAGCAGCACACTAGCGGGGGAAGATACGCAGTATTTT CASSTLAGEDTQYF
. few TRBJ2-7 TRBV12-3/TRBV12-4 TGTGCCAGCAGTTTATGGGCCTCCGTAGAGCAGTACTTC CASSLWASVEQYF
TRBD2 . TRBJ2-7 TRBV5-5 TGTGCCAGCAGCCCCCCTCTGCGGGGAGGGGAGCAGTACTTC CASSPPLRGGEQYF
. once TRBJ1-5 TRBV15 TGTGCCACCAGCAGAGATCTCAATCAGCCCCAGCATTTT CATSRDLNQPQHF
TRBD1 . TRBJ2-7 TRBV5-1 TGCGCCAGCAGCTCCGGGACAGTACCCGAGCAGTACTTC CASSSGTVPEQYF
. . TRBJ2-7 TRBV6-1 TGTGCCAGCAGTGAAAGTCCCGGAGCTTACGAGCAGTACTTC CASSESPGAYEQYF
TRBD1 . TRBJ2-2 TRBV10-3 TGTGCCATCAGTGATGGATTACAGGGGAGCACCGGGGAGCTGTTTTTT CAISDGLQGSTGELFF
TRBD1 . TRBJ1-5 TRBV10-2 TGCGCCAGCAGTGAAGAGGGGGCAGGACAGCCCCAGCATTTT CASSEEGAGQPQHF